The rows below give T cell receptor beta chains drawn from one sample of a study of tumor-infiltrating lymphocytes in primary liver carcinoma. TCRdb passed the multiplex PCR reads through MiXCR, listing each CDR3 protein once. The sample records roughly 20,000 distinct CDR3 sequences, about 79% being singletons. The sequencing input was liver tumor tissue from sampling region 1. These receptors all stem from a young woman with primary liver carcinoma and hepatitis B virus infection. Both conserved end residues are part of each CDR3. D genes are given only for firm matches. Where a row states a size, it is once, few, many or the class of an expanded clone; other rows omit it.

V gene	D gene	J gene	clone size	CDR3 protein	CDR3 DNA
TRBV24-1	-	TRBJ2-3	-	CATIEKTLPSDTQYF	TGTGCCACAATTGAGAAGACACTCCCATCAGATACGCAGTATTTT
TRBV6-5	-	TRBJ2-1	-	CTSREYRSSYNEQFF	TGTACCAGCAGGGAATACAGGAGCTCCTACAATGAGCAGTTCTTC
TRBV11-3	-	TRBJ1-1	-	CAISLETWGTEAFF	TGTGCCATCAGCTTAGAAACATGGGGCACTGAAGCTTTTTTT
TRBV28	TRBD2	TRBJ2-2	-	CARSLSGSRELFF	TGTGCTAGGAGTTTGAGCGGGAGCAGGGAGCTATTTTTT
TRBV11-2	TRBD1	TRBJ2-3	-	CSGSRTRQGRRDTQYF	TGTTCCGGCAGCCGGACGCGACAGGGAAGGCGAGATACGCAGTATTTT
TRBV6-5	-	TRBJ2-2	-	CASSPRTESTGELLF	TGTGCCAGCAGTCCGCGGACAGAGTCCACCGGGGAGCTGTTATTT
TRBV10-3	-	TRBJ2-5	-	CPISELATRQETQYF	TGTCCCATCAGTGAATTGGCTACCAGACAAGAGACCCAGTACTTC
TRBV11-2	TRBD2	TRBJ2-7	once	CASSSAPSGRSYDQYF	TGTGCCAGCAGCTCAGCACCTAGCGGGCGCTCCTACGACCAGTACTTC
TRBV4-3	-	TRBJ2-1	-	CAGSQDAGSSCDEQFF	TGCGCCGGCAGCCAAGATGCGGGAAGCTCCTGCGATGAGCAGTTCTTC
TRBV11-3	-	TRBJ2-3	many	CASRYTDTQYF	TGTGCCAGCAGATACACAGATACGCAGTATTTT
TRBV28	TRBD2	TRBJ2-3	-	CASSSPLMTSGDIDTQYF	TGTGCCAGCAGTTCTCCTCTAATGACTAGCGGCGACATAGATACGCAGTATTTT
TRBV7-3	TRBD2	TRBJ2-1	-	CPSSLTSGTNNELFF	TGTCCCAGCAGCTTGACTAGCGGGACGAACAATGAGCTGTTCTTC
TRBV11-3	TRBD2	TRBJ2-3	-	CASSLSSVAGAGGTGTQYF	TGTGCCAGCAGCTTAAGTTCTGTAGCGGGAGCAGGAGGCACAGGTACGCAGTATTTT
TRBV5-5	-	TRBJ2-3	-	CTSRSGYTDTQYF	TGTACTAGCAGGTCGGGCTACACAGATACGCAGTATTTT
TRBV6-5	-	TRBJ2-2	-	CASSPRSGFMGELFF	TGTGCCAGCAGTCCGCGGTCAGGGTTCATGGGGGAGCTGTTTTTT
TRBV5-4	TRBD2	TRBJ2-3	-	CVSSNPVASGSRTDTQYF	TGCGTCAGCAGTAACCCGGTGGCTAGCGGGAGTCGGACAGATACGCAGTATTTT
TRBV7-9	-	TRBJ2-7	-	CASSKTMGFKTYEQYF	TGTGCCAGCAGCAAAACCATGGGATTTAAAACCTACGAACAGTACTTC
TRBV11-3	-	TRBJ1-6	-	CASSFKWSYNSHHHF	TGTGCAAGCAGCTTTAAGTGGAGCTATAATTCACACCACCACTTT
TRBV11-2	TRBD1	TRBJ2-4	-	CASSPRTGLAKNIQYF	TGTGCCAGCAGCCCACGGACAGGATTAGCCAAAAACATTCAGTACTTC
TRBV11-2	TRBD1	TRBJ1-6	once	CASSHRDRNNSPLHF	TGTGCCAGCAGCCACCGGGACAGGAATAATTCACCCCTCCACTTT
TRBV11-2	-	TRBJ2-3	-	CADSRTRQERGDTQYF	TGTGCCGACAGCCGGACGCGACAGGAAAGGGGAGATACGCAGTACTTT
TRBV4-2	-	TRBJ2-7	-	CASSQEHLGRGGPHEQYF	TGTGCCAGCAGCCAGGAACACCTAGGACGTGGGGGACCGCACGAGCAGTACTTC
TRBV12-3/TRBV12-4	TRBD2	TRBJ2-1	-	CAISLSGTSGLEQFF	TGTGCCATTAGCCTGTCCGGGACTAGTGGACTTGAGCAGTTCTTC
TRBV10-2	-	TRBJ1-1	-	CTILGGIEAFF	TGCACCATCCTCGGCGGGATTGAAGCTTTCTTT
TRBV7-8	TRBD2	TRBJ2-2	-	CACSSFRLAGGDTGELFF	TGTGCCTGCAGCTCCTTTAGACTAGCGGGAGGGGACACCGGGGAGCTGTTTTTT
TRBV28	TRBD2	TRBJ2-1	-	CANSFQLAGGGYEQFF	TGTGCCAACAGTTTCCAACTAGCGGGAGGGGGTTACGAGCAGTTCTTC
TRBV6-5	TRBD1	TRBJ1-1	-	CASSLFPDRAQVKGTEAFF	TGTGCTAGCAGCCTATTCCCCGACAGGGCCCAAGTAAAGGGCACTGAAGCTTTCTTT
TRBV12-3/TRBV12-4	-	TRBJ2-5	-	CTNIAYPGSEETQYF	TGTACCAACATCGCCTACCCCGGGAGCGAAGAGACCCAGTACTTC